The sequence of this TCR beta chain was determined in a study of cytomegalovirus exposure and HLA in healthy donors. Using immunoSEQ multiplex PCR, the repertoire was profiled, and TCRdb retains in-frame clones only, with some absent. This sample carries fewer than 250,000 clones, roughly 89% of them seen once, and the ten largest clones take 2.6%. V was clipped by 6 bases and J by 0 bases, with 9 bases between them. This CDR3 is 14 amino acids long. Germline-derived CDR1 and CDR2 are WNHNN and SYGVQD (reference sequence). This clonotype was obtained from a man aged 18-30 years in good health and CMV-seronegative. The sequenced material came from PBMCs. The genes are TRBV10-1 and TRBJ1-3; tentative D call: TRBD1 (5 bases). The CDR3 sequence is CASSRDSSGNTIYF. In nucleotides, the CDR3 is TGCGCCAGCAGCAGGGATTCCTCTGGAAACACCATATATTTT.